This T cell receptor beta chain was sequenced in a study of T cells in women clearing cervical HPV infection. Study outcomes and limitations: CIN3+ cases had significantly higher TCR repertoire richness than controls, but evenness did not differ.

Generated by immunoSEQ multiplex PCR, the TCRdb table keeps only in-frame clones and is missing some. The sample's table shows 40,000 or so clones. Details on this clone: What it recognizes is unknown.

This TCR derives from a woman between 18 and 75 years old with a cervical HPV16 infection that either progressed to CIN3+ or cleared (not recorded which). Specimen: blood buffy coat.

The part of the CDR3 DNA that was read is TGTGCCAGTAGTATTCTAGCGGGATCCCCAGGGAACGAC. The encoded protein is CASSILAGSPGND. The full CDR3 protein is CASSILAGSPGNDYTF. The chain joins TRBV19 to TRBJ1-2, with D perhaps matching TRBD1 (5 bases). Read sequence stops 3 residues before the CDR3 end, and the germline J gene provides the missing end. Germline CDR1 is LNHDA and CDR2 is SQIVND (reference sequence). This CDR3 is 16 amino acids long.